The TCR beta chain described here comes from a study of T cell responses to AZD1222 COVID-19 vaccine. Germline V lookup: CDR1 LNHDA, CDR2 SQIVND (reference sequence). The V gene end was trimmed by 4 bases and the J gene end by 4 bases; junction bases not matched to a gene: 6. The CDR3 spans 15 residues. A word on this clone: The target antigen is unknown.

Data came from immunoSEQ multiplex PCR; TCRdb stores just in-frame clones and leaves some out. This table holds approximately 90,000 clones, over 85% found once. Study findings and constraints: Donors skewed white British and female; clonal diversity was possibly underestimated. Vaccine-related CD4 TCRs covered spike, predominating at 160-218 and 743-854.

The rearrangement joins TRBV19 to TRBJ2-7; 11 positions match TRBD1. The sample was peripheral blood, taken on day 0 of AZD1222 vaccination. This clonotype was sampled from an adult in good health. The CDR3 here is CASSTGTGGRYEQYF. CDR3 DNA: TGTGCCAGTAGTACTGGGACAGGGGGAAGATACGAGCAGTACTTC.